This T cell receptor beta chain derives from a study of blood T cell repertoires in COVID-19. The overall study: Samples taken during acute and convalescent COVID-19 were collected in the United States, Italy and Spain. T cells, B-cell-depleted T cells, or PBMCs provided the cDNA or gDNA that served as material.

Enrolment of Seattle patients took place during active infection, and they were followed longitudinally. Repertoires were generated with immunoSEQ multiplex PCR, while TCRdb's copy carries only in-frame clones and drops some. The sample holds hundreds of thousands of clones; about 86% are singletons and the top ten take around 7.4%. This receptor was taken from a woman between 55 and 75 years old with COVID-19, enrolled during active disease. Input material: peripheral blood.

CDR3 DNA: TGCGCCAGCAGCTTGGGCCTGAACCCGGGTGGGAACACTGAAGCTTTCTTT. Residues: CASSLGLNPGGNTEAFF. The rearrangement joins TRBV5-1 to TRBJ1-1; D remains unclear. V lost 0 bases, J lost 1 base, and 16 bases lay in between. Germline V gene data show CDR1 as SGHRS and CDR2 as YFSETQ. This CDR3 has 17 residues.